These 3 T cell receptor beta chains came from one sample sequenced in a study of blood T cells in healthy people across ages. The authors ran a second PCR of roughly 7 to 11 cycles using a sample-barcoded 5' primer and a J-beta primer mix. Each CDR3 protein gets one entry after TCRdb re-called the 5' RACE reads with MiXCR. The sample yields fewer than 900,000 distinct CDR3 sequences, roughly 47% seen once. Sequencing was carried out using blood. Receptors originate from a woman aged 60-75 years in good health.

CDR3 DNA: TGCAGCGTCGCGCCGGGACAGGCCTACCGTTCCTACGAGCAGTACTTC. Translated: CSVAPGQAYRSYEQYF. The chain is built from TRBV29-1 and TRBJ2-7; 8 bases line up with TRBD1. The germline gives CDR1 SQVTM, CDR2 ANQGSEA. V shed 6 bases, J shed 1 base, and the junction held 14 bases outside the gene matches. This CDR3 is built from 16 residues.

The count of this clonotype is one. Written as DNA, the CDR3 is TGTGCCAGCAGTTACACTAGCGGGGGGTACAATGAGCAGTTCTTC. Encoded protein: CASSYTSGGYNEQFF. The chain couples TRBV6-5 to TRBJ2-1; 12 bases are shared with TRBD2. Germline CDR1 is MNHEY and CDR2 is SVGAGI. The CDR3 extends over 15 amino acids. V lost 2 bases, J lost 4 bases, and 0 bases stayed unmatched.

The rearrangement uses TRBV29-1 and TRBJ1-5, with 7 bases aligning to TRBD1. Germline loops: CDR1 SQVTM, CDR2 ANQGSEA. Trimming took 6 bases from V and 3 from J; bases not matched to a gene: 8. The CDR3 covers 14 residues. The CDR3 DNA sequence: TGCAGCGTCACCGGGACAGCCGACAATCAGCCCCAGCATTTT. It specifies CSVTGTADNQPQHF.